These T cell receptor beta chains were read from a single sample in a study of blood T cell repertoires in COVID-19. The repertoire was sequenced with immunoSEQ multiplex PCR; TCRdb's copy has only in-frame clones and lacks some. The sample lists over 200,000 clones, about 88% occurring once. Sequenced material: peripheral blood. The receptors stem from a man in his 60s who had recovered from COVID-19. Both conserved end residues are part of each CDR3. The size of a clone is reported for some rows only, either as once, few or many, or as a class for expanded clones.

J gene: TRBJ1-2
V gene: TRBV30
clone size: -
CDR3 protein: CAWSVSTGGNGYTF

J gene: TRBJ1-5
V gene: TRBV6-5
clone size: -
CDR3 protein: CASSPRGGNQPQHF

J gene: TRBJ2-1
V gene: TRBV24-1
clone size: once
CDR3 protein: CATSDSRVKVYNEQFF

J gene: TRBJ2-5
V gene: TRBV19
clone size: -
CDR3 protein: CASSIVGGQGIETQYF

J gene: TRBJ1-2
V gene: TRBV12-3/TRBV12-4
clone size: -
CDR3 protein: CASSQQSRGGYTF

J gene: TRBJ1-4
V gene: TRBV5-6
clone size: once
CDR3 protein: CASSYGSFNEKLFF

J gene: TRBJ2-1
V gene: TRBV19
clone size: -
CDR3 protein: CASRGGLPLSSYNEQFF

J gene: TRBJ2-5
V gene: TRBV4-1
clone size: -
CDR3 protein: CASSHQVKETQYF

J gene: TRBJ2-1
V gene: TRBV27
clone size: -
CDR3 protein: CASSEGVNEQFF

J gene: TRBJ2-3
V gene: TRBV10-1
clone size: once
CDR3 protein: CASGLAGATSDTQYF

J gene: TRBJ2-5
V gene: TRBV24-1
clone size: -
CDR3 protein: CATSVASGGRETQYF

J gene: TRBJ2-7
V gene: TRBV29-1
clone size: -
CDR3 protein: CSVDLGGYEQYF

J gene: TRBJ1-6
V gene: TRBV6-2/TRBV6-3
clone size: -
CDR3 protein: CASSYSQPGGYNSPLHF

J gene: TRBJ2-7
V gene: TRBV20-1
clone size: -
CDR3 protein: CSASRGQGISYEQYF

J gene: TRBJ2-7
V gene: TRBV30
clone size: -
CDR3 protein: CAWSVSRVGSYEQYF

J gene: TRBJ2-4
V gene: TRBV6-1
clone size: -
CDR3 protein: CASSDHLAEAKNIQYF

J gene: TRBJ2-5
V gene: TRBV30
clone size: once
CDR3 protein: CAWQGQGLSAQYF

J gene: TRBJ1-1
V gene: TRBV10-3
clone size: few
CDR3 protein: CAIAGGQLNTEAFF

J gene: TRBJ1-4
V gene: TRBV19
clone size: once
CDR3 protein: CASSPSRQGEKLFF

J gene: TRBJ1-3
V gene: TRBV5-1
clone size: few
CDR3 protein: CASSLGVGGISGNTIYF

J gene: TRBJ2-7
V gene: TRBV11-2
clone size: -
CDR3 protein: CASSSGGYEQYF

J gene: TRBJ1-6
V gene: TRBV2
clone size: -
CDR3 protein: CASLRTRDSYNSPLHF